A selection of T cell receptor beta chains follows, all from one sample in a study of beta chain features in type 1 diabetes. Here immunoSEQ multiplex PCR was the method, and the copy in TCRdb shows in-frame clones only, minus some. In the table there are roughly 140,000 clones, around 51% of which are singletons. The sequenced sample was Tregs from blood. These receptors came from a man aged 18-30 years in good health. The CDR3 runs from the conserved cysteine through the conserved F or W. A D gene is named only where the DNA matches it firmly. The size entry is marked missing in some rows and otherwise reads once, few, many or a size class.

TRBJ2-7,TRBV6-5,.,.,CASLFEGAYEQYF,TGTGCCAGCTTGTTTGAGGGGGCCTACGAGCAGTACTTC
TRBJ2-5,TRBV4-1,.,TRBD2,CASSKGLRQETQYF,TGCGCCAGCAGCAAGGGACTACGGCAAGAGACCCAGTACTTC
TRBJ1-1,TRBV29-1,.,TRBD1,CSGGDRGGTEAFF,TGCAGCGGCGGAGACAGGGGGGGGACTGAAGCTTTCTTT
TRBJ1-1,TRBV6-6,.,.,CASSLSPQASNTEAFF,TGTGCCAGCAGTCTTTCCCCCCAGGCGTCGAACACTGAAGCTTTCTTT
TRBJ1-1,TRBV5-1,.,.,CASSLVLHTNTEAFF,TGCGCCAGCAGCCTAGTACTACATACCAACACTGAAGCTTTCTTT
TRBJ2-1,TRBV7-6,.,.,CASSLAGLGGEQFF,TGTGCCAGCAGCTTAGCGGGCTTAGGGGGTGAGCAGTTCTTC
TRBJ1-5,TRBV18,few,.,CASSPVPREAGQPQHF,TGTGCCAGCTCACCGGTGCCCAGGGAGGCAGGTCAGCCCCAGCATTTT
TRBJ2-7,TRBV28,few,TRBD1,CASRRQRDRAYEQYF,TGTGCCAGCAGGCGTCAACGGGACAGGGCCTACGAGCAGTACTTC
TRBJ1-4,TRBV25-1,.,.,CASSELRTTNEKLFF,TGTGCCAGCAGTGAATTGAGGACAACTAATGAAAAACTGTTTTTT
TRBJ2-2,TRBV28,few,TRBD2,CASRKREGLTGELFF,TGTGCCAGCAGAAAGCGGGAGGGCCTCACCGGGGAGCTGTTTTTT
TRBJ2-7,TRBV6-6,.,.,CASSYGPGSYEQYF,TGTGCCAGCAGTTACGGGCCGGGAAGCTACGAGCAGTACTTC
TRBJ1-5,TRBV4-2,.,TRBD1,CASSQPGQYYQPQHF,TGTGCCAGCAGCCAACCGGGACAGTACTATCAGCCCCAGCATTTT
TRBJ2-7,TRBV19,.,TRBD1,CASSIGQGTYEQYF,TGTGCCAGTAGTATCGGACAGGGAACCTACGAGCAGTACTTC
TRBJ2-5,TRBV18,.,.,CASSPGSSAETQYF,TGTGCCAGCTCACCAGGGAGTTCCGCCGAGACCCAGTACTTC
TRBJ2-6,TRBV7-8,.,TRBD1,CASSVRDRGLSGGANVLTF,TGTGCCAGCAGCGTGAGGGACAGGGGCTTAAGTGGTGGGGCCAACGTCCTGACTTTC
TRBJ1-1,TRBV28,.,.,CASSSWQGPNTEAFF,TGTGCCAGCAGTTCTTGGCAGGGCCCGAACACTGAAGCTTTCTTT
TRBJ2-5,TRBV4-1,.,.,CASSHPGVQETQYF,TGCGCCAGCAGCCACCCCGGAGTCCAAGAGACCCAGTACTTC
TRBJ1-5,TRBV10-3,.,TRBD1,CAISAQGAHQPQHF,TGTGCCATCAGTGCACAGGGGGCCCATCAGCCCCAGCATTTT
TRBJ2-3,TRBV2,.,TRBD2,CASIDGGGVRTQYF,TGTGCCAGCATCGATGGGGGAGGGGTCCGTACGCAGTATTTT
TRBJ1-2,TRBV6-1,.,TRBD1,CASSTQGGYGYTF,TGTGCCAGCAGTACTCAGGGGGGCTATGGCTACACCTTC
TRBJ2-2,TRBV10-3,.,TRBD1,CAITAGQGGVMSGELFF,TGTGCCATCACAGCAGGACAAGGGGGCGTGATGTCCGGGGAGCTGTTTTTT
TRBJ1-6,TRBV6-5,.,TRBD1,CASSYSGQGLTPLHF,TGTGCCAGCAGTTACTCCGGACAGGGTCTGACACCCCTCCACTTT
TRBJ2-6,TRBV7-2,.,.,CASSPESGANVLTF,TGTGCCAGCAGCCCCGAATCGGGAGCCAACGTCCTGACTTTC
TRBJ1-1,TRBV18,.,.,CASSPQENTEAFF,TGTGCCAGCTCACCTCAGGAGAACACTGAAGCTTTCTTT
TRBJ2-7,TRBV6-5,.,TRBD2,CASRLLAGEPLEHF,TGTGCCAGCAGGCTACTAGCGGGGGAACCTTTGGAGCACTTC
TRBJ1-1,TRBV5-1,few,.,CASSLSGDLSVTEAFF,TGCGCCAGCAGCTTGTCCGGGGATTTAAGCGTCACTGAAGCTTTCTTT
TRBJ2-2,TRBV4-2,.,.,CASSQNFGLTAGELFF,TGTGCCAGCAGCCAAAATTTCGGGTTGACGGCCGGGGAGCTGTTTTTT
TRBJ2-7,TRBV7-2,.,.,CASSLVRAGMFEQYF,TGTGCCAGCAGCTTAGTCCGCGCGGGGATGTTCGAGCAGTACTTC
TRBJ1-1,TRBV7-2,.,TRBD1,CASSSQGGRTEAFF,TGTGCCAGCAGCTCCCAGGGGGGTCGCACTGAAGCTTTCTTT
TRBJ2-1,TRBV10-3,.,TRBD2,CAIQGTSGSRGNEQFF,TGTGCCATCCAAGGGACTAGCGGGAGTAGAGGCAATGAGCAGTTCTTC
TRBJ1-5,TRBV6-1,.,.,CASMAPRVPQHF,TGTGCCAGCATGGCCCCGAGGGTGCCCCAGCATTTT
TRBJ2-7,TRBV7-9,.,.,CASSFARSYEQYF,TGTGCCAGCAGCTTCGCTCGGTCCTACGAGCAGTACTTC
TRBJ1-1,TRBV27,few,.,CASSFPGNTEAFF,TGTGCCAGCAGTTTCCCGGGGAACACTGAAGCTTTCTTT
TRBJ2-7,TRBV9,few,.,CASSPARGSYEQYF,TGTGCCAGCAGCCCCGCTCGCGGATCCTACGAGCAGTACTTC
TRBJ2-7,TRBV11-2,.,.,CASSLSGYEQYF,TGTGCCAGCAGCTTATCGGGGTACGAGCAGTACTTC
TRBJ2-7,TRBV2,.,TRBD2,CASTEPGLAGPRYEQYF,TGTGCCAGCACGGAGCCCGGACTAGCGGGCCCGAGGTACGAGCAGTACTTC
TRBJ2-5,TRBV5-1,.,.,CASSLDGTVGETQYF,TGCGCCAGCAGCTTGGACGGTACAGTGGGTGAGACCCAGTACTTC
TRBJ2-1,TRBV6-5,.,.,CASSYSGGASYNEQFF,TGTGCCAGCAGTTACTCGGGGGGGGCGTCCTACAATGAGCAGTTCTTC
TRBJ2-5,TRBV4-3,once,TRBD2,CASSRASGARETQYF,TGCGCCAGCAGTAGGGCTAGCGGGGCTCGAGAGACCCAGTACTTC
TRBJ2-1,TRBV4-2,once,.,CASSQQASYEQFF,TGTGCCAGCAGCCAGCAGGCGTCCTATGAGCAGTTCTTC
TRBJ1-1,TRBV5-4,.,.,CASSPLRGSGEAFF,TGTGCCAGCAGCCCTTTACGAGGGTCGGGGGAAGCTTTCTTT
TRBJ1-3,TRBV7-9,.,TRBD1,CASSLTGQFGNTIYF,TGTGCCAGCAGCCTGACGGGACAGTTTGGAAACACCATATATTTT
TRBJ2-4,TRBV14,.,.,CASSLTVPLGIQYF,TGTGCCAGCAGCCTAACAGTGCCCCTGGGCATTCAGTACTTC
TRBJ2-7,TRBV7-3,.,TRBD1,CASSLGTGTGYEQYF,TGTGCCAGCAGCCTGGGGACCGGGACAGGCTACGAGCAGTACTTC
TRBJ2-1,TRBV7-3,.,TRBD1,CASSAQQGAGEQFF,TGTGCCAGCAGCGCACAACAGGGGGCCGGTGAGCAGTTCTTC
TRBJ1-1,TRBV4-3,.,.,CASSQKGNTEAFF,TGCGCCAGCAGCCAAAAGGGGAATACTGAAGCTTTCTTT
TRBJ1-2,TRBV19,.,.,CASSIERGSVGYGYTF,TGTGCCAGTAGTATAGAGCGGGGGTCCGTTGGCTATGGCTACACCTTC
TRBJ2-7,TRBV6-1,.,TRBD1,CASRDRTYEQYF,TGTGCCAGCAGGGACAGGACCTACGAGCAGTACTTC
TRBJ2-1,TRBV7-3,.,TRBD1,CASSLSSGTGTAEQFF,TGTGCCAGCAGCTTATCAAGTGGGACAGGAACAGCTGAGCAGTTCTTC
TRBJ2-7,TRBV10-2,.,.,CASSGRNYEQYF,TGCGCCAGCAGCGGGAGAAACTACGAGCAGTACTTC
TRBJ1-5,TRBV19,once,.,CASSIAFRVTNQPQHF,TGTGCCAGTAGTATAGCTTTCAGGGTGACAAATCAGCCCCAGCATTTT
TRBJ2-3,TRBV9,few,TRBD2,CASSGGSGGTDTQYF,TGTGCCAGCAGCGGAGGTAGCGGGGGCACAGATACGCAGTATTTT